The rows below give T cell receptor beta chains drawn from one sample of a study of CD8 T cells in ankylosing spondylitis. TCRdb used MiXCR to reprocess the 5' RACE reads, holding one entry per CDR3 protein. In the table there are roughly 490,000 distinct CDR3 sequences, less than 6% of which are singletons. Sequencing was carried out using blood, either unsorted or a sorted T cell fraction (not recorded which). Receptors were obtained from a male donor with ankylosing spondylitis. Each CDR3 is given without its conserved first and last residue. The order of the fields is V gene, CDR3 protein.

>TRBV29-1
SALGSGQETQY
>TRBV11-1
ASSLGTHDNEQF
>TRBV29-1
SGNPLDSYTEAF
>TRBV9
ASSVQGAGETQY
>TRBV5-5
ASSLVATLSGNTIY
>TRBV7-9
ASSPPLANHEQF
>TRBV9
ASSPAGTYEQY
>TRBV12-3/TRBV12-4
ASSLASQRAF
>TRBV27
ASSHGTGGYNEQF
>TRBV20-1
SARDWRGAVNTEAF
>TRBV7-8
ASSSRRGRHEQY
>TRBV6-1
ATKIAGHNTEAF
>TRBV4-3
ASSPLGGEGYNEQF
>TRBV3-1
ASSQVGSGNTGELF
>TRBV20-1
SARETAEAF
>TRBV20-1
SARRTGTYNEQF
>TRBV10-1
ASSDMDTNNEQF
>TRBV4-2
ASGGGGNTEAF
>TRBV7-2
ASNLDTGQWNTEAF
>TRBV29-1
SVIGSSVYNEQF